This T cell receptor (beta chain) was found in a study of blood T cell repertoires in COVID-19. Study background: The United States, Italy and Spain were the sources of the acute and convalescent COVID-19 samples. The analysed material was cDNA or gDNA that came from T cells, B-cell-depleted T cells, or PBMCs.

Produced via immunoSEQ multiplex PCR; TCRdb's table is partial and in-frame only. This table has nearly 55,000 clones, 90% to 95% appearing once. Germline V lookup: CDR1 SGHAT, CDR2 FQNNGV. This CDR3 spans 14 amino acids. V was pared by 3 bases and J by 6 bases, with 12 bases between. The TCR was taken from a woman aged 60-70 years with active or convalescent COVID-19. The sample comprised peripheral blood. The chain carries TRBV11-2 and TRBJ2-1; D gene ambiguous. CDR3 protein: CASSFSVRVNEQFF. DNA of the CDR3: TGTGCCAGCAGCTTTTCAGTACGGGTCAATGAGCAGTTCTTC. Based on the CDR3 plus reference TRBV11-2 and TRBJ2-1, the full variable domain is EAGVAQSPRYKIIEKRQSVAFWCNPISGHATLYWYQQILGQGPKLLIQFQNNGVVDDSQLPKDRFSAERLKGVDSTLKIQPAKLEDSAVYLCASSFSVRVNEQFFGPGTRLTVL.